These 7 T cell receptor beta chains came from one sample sequenced in a study of blood T cell repertoires in COVID-19. TCRdb's copy holds only in-frame clones and misses some; the assay was immunoSEQ multiplex PCR. Among about 160,000 clones listed, roughly 90% were seen once. Sequences were obtained from peripheral blood. The receptors derive from a man between 60 and 75 years old with active or convalescent COVID-19.

V and J are TRBV10-1 and TRBJ2-7, with D possibly matching TRBD1 (5 bases). Germline V gene data show CDR1 as WNHNN and CDR2 as SYGVQD (reference sequence). The CDR3 has 14 residues. Trimming removed 1 base at V and 0 bases at J, with 7 bases between. CDR3 amino acids: CASSEFTGSYEQYF. The CDR3 coding sequence is TGCGCCAGCAGTGAGTTTACAGGCTCCTACGAGCAGTACTTC.

The J gene is TRBJ1-1, the V gene TRBV11-2; D is unresolved. The CDR3 is made up of 12 amino acids. Per the germline V gene, CDR1 is SGHAT and CDR2 is FQNNGV. The V and J ends lost 2 bases and 5 bases respectively, with 6 bases between them. CDR3 residues: CASSLRGTEAFF. In DNA form, the CDR3 reads TGTGCCAGCAGCTTACGAGGGACTGAAGCTTTCTTT.

The chain couples TRBV6-1 to TRBJ1-6; 9 bases are a match to TRBD1. The CDR3 consists of 17 residues. J lost 5 bases, V lost 3 bases, and 8 bases had no gene match. The germline gives CDR1 MNHNS, CDR2 SASEGT. Here the CDR3 DNA reads TGTGCCAGCAGTGACACCCCACAGGGGGCTAATAATTCACCCCTCCACTTT. The encoded protein is CASSDTPQGANNSPLHF.

The chain uses TRBV7-9 and TRBJ2-1; 9 bases match TRBD1. Losses at the gene ends were 4 bases for V and 8 bases for J; bases not matched to a gene: 6. The CDR3 spans 14 residues. From germline, CDR1 is SEHNR and CDR2 FQNEAQ (reference sequence). The CDR3 spells CASSSTGQGYEQFF. In DNA form, the CDR3 reads TGTGCCAGCAGCTCGACGGGACAGGGCTATGAGCAGTTCTTC.

In this sample, this clone turned up once. The chain joins TRBV5-1 to TRBJ2-3; perhaps TRBD1 as D (5 bases). Trimming cost V 0 bases and J 2 bases, with 16 bases left between them. Germline CDR1 and CDR2: SGHRS and YFSETQ. This CDR3 has 17 residues. The DNA for the CDR3 is TGCGCCAGCAGCTTGGCCGCTCGGGCAGGGCCCACAGATACGCAGTATTTT. Translated, it gives CASSLAARAGPTDTQYF. Full variable domain (rest looked up from reference TRBV5-1 and TRBJ2-3): KAGVTQTPRYLIKTRGQQVTLSCSPISGHRSVSWYQQTPGQGLQFLFEYFSETQRNKGNFPGRFSGRQFSNSRSEMNVSTLELGDSALYLCASSLAARAGPTDTQYFGPGTRLTVL.

The genes are TRBV5-1 and TRBJ1-3, with D perhaps matching TRBD1 (5 bases). Trimming took 2 bases from V and 5 from J, leaving 14 bases between them. This CDR3 has 15 amino acids. CDR1 and CDR2 from the germline V gene are SGHRS and YFSETQ. CDR3 coding DNA: TGCGCCAGCAGCTTCGTTGGGGGGATGAGAAACACCATATATTTT. Its protein is CASSFVGGMRNTIYF.

The chain couples TRBV10-3 to TRBJ1-2, with 7 bases identical to TRBD1. Losses at the gene ends were 4 bases for V and 7 bases for J; bases not matched to a gene: 9. The CDR3 loop spans 14 amino acids. The germline gives CDR1 ENHRY, CDR2 SYGVKD. The CDR3: CAISGQGPLGGYTF. Written as DNA, the CDR3 is TGTGCCATCAGTGGACAGGGCCCACTGGGTGGCTACACCTTC.